This entry lists 17 T cell receptor beta chains sequenced from one sample in a study of CD8 T cells in ankylosing spondylitis. The antigens for these receptors are not known. TCRdb itself ran the 5' RACE reads through MiXCR, one entry per CDR3 protein. The data contain around 140,000 distinct CDR3 sequences, about a sixth of them singletons. The study, taken as a whole, reports: Several highly homologous variants made up a TCR beta motif, and this motif appeared characteristic of ankylosing spondylitis blood.

The specimen sequenced was blood, either unsorted or a sorted T cell fraction (not recorded which). These receptors were collected from a male donor with ankylosing spondylitis.

This clonotype was observed many times. The chain combines TRBV27 with TRBJ2-1; 7 bases match TRBD2. Trimming removed 2 bases from V and 0 bases from J; junction bases left unmatched: 4. This CDR3 has 16 amino acids. Germline CDR1 and CDR2: MNHEY and SMNVEV (reference sequence). CDR3 bases: TGTGCCAGCAGTTTAAGCGGGATGAGCTCCTACAATGAGCAGTTCTTC. It specifies CASSLSGMSSYNEQFF.

The chain employs TRBV7-9 and TRBJ2-1; unclear D gene. The V gene's germline CDR1 is SEHNR and CDR2 FQNEAQ (reference sequence). The CDR3 has 14 amino acids. Trimming cost V 2 bases and J 9 bases, with 14 bases left between them. CDR3 residues: CASSLSVGWGEQFF. Here the CDR3 DNA reads TGTGCCAGCAGCTTATCGGTCGGTTGGGGTGAGCAGTTCTTC.

The table lists this clonotype with a few counts. This rearrangement joins TRBV7-9 to TRBJ1-6; 7 nucleotides align to TRBD1. V shed 5 bases, J shed 3 bases, and the junction held 7 bases outside the gene matches. The CDR3 is made up of 16 amino acids. Germline CDR1 reads SEHNR; CDR2 reads FQNEAQ (reference sequence). The CDR3, as DNA: TGTGCCAGCAGCACCGACAGGGTCCGCTATAATTCACCCCTCCACTTT. Translation gives CASSTDRVRYNSPLHF.

V usage is TRBV7-9 and J usage is TRBJ2-3, with D perhaps given as TRBD1 or TRBD2 (5 bases each). From germline, CDR1 is SEHNR and CDR2 FQNEAQ (reference sequence). The CDR3 runs 13 residues. V was clipped by 8 bases and J by 4 bases, with 13 bases between them. Here the CDR3 reads CASWGGSPDTQYF. CDR3 nucleotides: TGTGCCAGCTGGGGCGGGTCGCCAGATACGCAGTATTTT. Drawing the rest from reference TRBV7-9 and TRBJ2-3, the complete variable domain is DTGVSQNPRHKITKRGQNVTFRCDPISEHNRLYWYRQTLGQGPEFLTYFQNEAQLEKSRLLSDRFSAERPKGSFSTLEIQRTEQGDSAMYLCASWGGSPDTQYFGPGTRLTVL.

This clonotype was seen more than once but under ten times. The chain joins TRBV7-9 to TRBJ2-7; D is perhaps TRBD1 (6 bases). CDR3 size: 15 residues. The germline V gene has CDR1 SEHNR and CDR2 FQNEAQ (reference sequence). V lost 1 base to trimming and J lost 1 base, with 11 bases between them. The CDR3 protein is CASSLVGAPSYEQYF. As DNA, the CDR3 is TGTGCCAGCAGCTTAGTGGGGGCACCTTCCTACGAGCAGTACTTC.

V usage is TRBV5-1 and J usage is TRBJ1-5, with D perhaps matching TRBD1 (6 bases). This CDR3 comprises 13 residues. CDR1 and CDR2 (germline): SGHRS, YFSETQ. V lost 0 bases and J 10 bases, leaving 11 bases between the germline ends. This chain's CDR3 is CASSLAGDNPQHF. CDR3 coding DNA: TGCGCCAGCAGCTTGGCCGGGGACAATCCCCAGCATTTT.

The V call is TRBV9, the J call TRBJ1-1; TRBD1 might be the D (5 bases). CDR1 is SGDLS and CDR2 is YYNGEE in the germline V gene. The CDR3 runs 16 residues. Between the trimmed V and J ends, which lost 5 bases and 2 bases, there was a span of 19 bases. The CDR3 DNA reads as TGTGCCAGCAGTGAGACCTCCGGGGCACGAAACACTGAAGCTTTCTTT. As protein: CASSETSGARNTEAFF.

The genes are TRBV29-1 and TRBJ2-1; 12 bases line up with TRBD2. The germline gives CDR1 SQVTM, CDR2 ANQGSEA. V shed 5 bases, J shed 8 bases, and the junction held 13 bases outside the gene matches. The CDR3 is 16 residues long. The CDR3 region has the DNA TGCAGCGTTTCCGCTCCTAGCGGGAGGGCCAAATATGAGCAGTTCTTC. Its protein is CSVSAPSGRAKYEQFF.

The rearrangement joins TRBV6-2 or TRBV6-3 to TRBJ2-2; maybe TRBD1 (6 bases). V was clipped by 4 bases and J by 1 base, with 16 bases between them. The germline gives CDR1 MNHEY, CDR2 SVGEGT. The CDR3 totals 17 residues. In DNA form, the CDR3 reads TGTGCCAGCAGTTCCCCTCCGAGGGGGAAGAACACCGGGGAGCTGTTTTTT. It yields the protein CASSSPPRGKNTGELFF.

The V call is TRBV10-3, the J call TRBJ1-2, with 11 bases aligning to TRBD1. The CDR3 consists of 16 residues. CDR1 is ENHRY, CDR2 SYGVKD, per germline. J was trimmed by 8 bases and V by 2 bases; bases with no gene match: 10. Here the CDR3 DNA reads TGTGCCATCAGTGAGGGGACAGGGGGACCGGCGTCAGGCTACACCTTC. Protein: CAISEGTGGPASGYTF.

This clonotype was recorded a few times. The genes are TRBV3-1 and TRBJ2-2, with D perhaps matching TRBD1 (5 bases). Looked up from germline, CDR1 is LGHDT and CDR2 is YNNKEL (reference sequence). V lost 0 bases and J 2 bases, leaving 10 bases between the germline ends. The CDR3 covers 16 residues. Here the CDR3 reads CASSQDRVFNTGELFF. CDR3 nucleotide sequence: TGTGCCAGCAGCCAAGACAGGGTTTTTAACACCGGGGAGCTGTTTTTT.

This clonotype was detected only a few times. This chain's CDR3 is CASSFVRGPSDTQYF. The CDR3, as DNA: TGTGCCAGCAGCTTTGTCAGGGGGCCATCGGATACGCAGTATTTT. The rearrangement joins TRBV7-9 to TRBJ2-3; 8 bases line up with TRBD1. This CDR3 is built from 15 residues. Germline lookup yields CDR1 SEHNR and CDR2 FQNEAQ (reference sequence). J gave up 6 bases and V 3 bases, and 8 bases lay outside the gene matches.

This clonotype turned up a few times. The CDR3: CSARDRGKDYGYTF. The CDR3 DNA reads as TGCAGTGCTAGAGACAGGGGGAAGGACTATGGCTACACCTTC. The rearrangement joins TRBV20-1 to TRBJ1-2, with 7 bases identical to TRBD1. The V gene end was trimmed by 0 bases and the J gene end by 3 bases; junction bases not matched to a gene: 4. The CDR3 runs to 14 residues. The V gene's germline CDR1 is DFQATT and CDR2 SNEGSKA (reference sequence).

The chain combines TRBV5-6 with TRBJ2-7; perhaps TRBD1 as D (5 bases). Germline V gene data show CDR1 as SGHDT and CDR2 as YYEEEE. V was trimmed by 1 base and J by 2 bases, leaving 7 bases between them. The CDR3 covers 13 residues. DNA for the CDR3: TGTGCCAGCAGCTTGCAGGGCACCTACGAGCAGTACTTC. Residues: CASSLQGTYEQYF.

Many counts were recorded for this clonotype. This chain joins TRBV29-1 and TRBJ2-7; either TRBD1 or TRBD2 may supply D (5 bases each). Germline V gives CDR1 SQVTM, CDR2 ANQGSEA. V lost 3 bases and J lost 2, with 8 bases in between. CDR3 length equals 12 residues. CDR3 sequence: CSVEGTPYEQYF. CDR3 DNA sequence: TGCAGCGTTGAGGGGACCCCCTACGAGCAGTACTTC.

This chain uses TRBV29-1 with TRBJ1-1; D uncertain. The CDR3 has 12 residues. The V and J ends lost 1 base and 8 bases respectively, with 11 bases between them. Germline loops: CDR1 SQVTM, CDR2 ANQGSEA. CDR3: CSVEGGALEAFF. CDR3 nucleotide sequence: TGCAGCGTTGAAGGGGGAGCGTTAGAAGCTTTCTTT.

This clonotype has just a few counts. The chain combines TRBV7-8 with TRBJ2-3; possible D gene TRBD2, 5 bases. Per the germline V gene, CDR1 is SGHVS and CDR2 is FQNEAQ. The CDR3 has 15 residues. Deletions cut 1 base from V and 2 bases from J, with 10 bases between. The CDR3: CASSLEEAFTDTQYF. The DNA of the CDR3 is TGTGCCAGCAGCTTAGAGGAGGCCTTCACAGATACGCAGTATTTT.